Listed here is a single T cell receptor beta chain. Antigen specificity is unknown. This CDR3 is built from 21 residues. Alongside a J-beta primer mix, a sample-barcoded 5' primer served in a second PCR lasting roughly 6 to 12 cycles. A tag from a template-switch adaptor with 12 random nucleotides marked each cDNA molecule. A single record per CDR3 protein comes from TCRdb applying MiXCR to the 5' RACE reads. The data show approximately 2,000,000 distinct CDR3 sequences, approximately 40% seen once. The data derive from a study of blood T cells in healthy people across ages. Donors gave roughly 10 milliliters of peripheral blood apiece. Study outcomes and limitations: Diversity was higher, and naive CD4+ cells more numerous, in long-lived donors than in aged donors.

Specimen: blood. The chain combines TRBV21-1 with TRBJ2-6; the D call TRBD1 from the table was never checked on the DNA. TRBV21-1 is deemed a pseudogene. The receptor's source is a human donor in good health. This CDR3 is CASSKETDRGALGSGANVLTF. The CDR3 DNA is TGTGCCAGCAGTAAAGAGACGGATCGGGGCGCCTTGGGATCTGGGGCCAACGTCCTGACTTTC.